In its sample, the clone carrying this TCR beta chain was seen a few times. The length of the CDR3 is 14 residues. The germline V gene encodes CDR1 MDHEN and CDR2 SYDVKM. The V and J ends lost 2 bases and 6 bases respectively, with 14 bases between them. These data are taken from a study of blood T cell repertoires in COVID-19. Produced via immunoSEQ multiplex PCR; TCRdb's table is partial and in-frame only. In the table there are 110,000 to 150,000 clones, around 86% of which are singletons. The sequenced sample was peripheral blood. The receptor was derived from a human donor in a cohort sampled during active COVID-19. The rearrangement uses TRBV28 and TRBJ2-7; D is perhaps TRBD1 (5 bases). The CDR3 coding sequence is TGTGCCAGCAGTTTACCCCCAGGGCGAGCCGAGCAGTACTTC. It encodes CASSLPPGRAEQYF.